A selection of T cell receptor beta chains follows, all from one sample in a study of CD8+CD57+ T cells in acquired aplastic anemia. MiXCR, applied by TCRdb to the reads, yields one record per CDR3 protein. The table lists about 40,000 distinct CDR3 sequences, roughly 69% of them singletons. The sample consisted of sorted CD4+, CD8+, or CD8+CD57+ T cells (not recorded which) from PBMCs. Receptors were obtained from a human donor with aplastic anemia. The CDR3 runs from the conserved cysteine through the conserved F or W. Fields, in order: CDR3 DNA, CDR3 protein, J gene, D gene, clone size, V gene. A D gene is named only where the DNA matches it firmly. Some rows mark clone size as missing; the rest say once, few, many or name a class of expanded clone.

DNA: TGTGCCATCAGTGCCCTTGTCGGCACAGTGAGCCACACCTTC
CDR3: CAISALVGTVSHTF
J: TRBJ1-2
D: NA
size: few
V: TRBV10-3

DNA: TGTGCCAGTAGCAGACTAGCGGGAGGGCGGGCAGATACGCAGTATTTT
CDR3: CASSRLAGGRADTQYF
J: TRBJ2-3
D: TRBD2
size: NA
V: TRBV19

DNA: TGTGCCAGCAGCGAAAAGGGGACAGGGGCAGATACGCAGTATTTT
CDR3: CASSEKGTGADTQYF
J: TRBJ2-3
D: TRBD1
size: NA
V: TRBV6-1

DNA: TGTGCCAGCAGGAGTCACAGGGGGGCTGGGGCCAACGTCCTGACTTTC
CDR3: CASRSHRGAGANVLTF
J: TRBJ2-6
D: TRBD1
size: NA
V: TRBV12-3/TRBV12-4

DNA: TGTGCCACCATGGGTAACCACAATCAGCCCCAGCATTTT
CDR3: CATMGNHNQPQHF
J: TRBJ1-5
D: NA
size: once
V: TRBV15

DNA: TGCAGTGCTAGACTGGGGACAGCTGGCTACACCTTC
CDR3: CSARLGTAGYTF
J: TRBJ1-2
D: TRBD1
size: many
V: TRBV20-1

DNA: TGTGCCAGCTACTCACGCGGGCAGATCGAACAGTACTTC
CDR3: CASYSRGQIEQYF
J: TRBJ2-7
D: NA
size: NA
V: TRBV2

DNA: TGTGCCGGCAGCTTAGGACAGGGGCGACACTATGAGCAGTACTTC
CDR3: CAGSLGQGRHYEQYF
J: TRBJ2-7
D: TRBD1
size: NA
V: TRBV7-8

DNA: TGTGCCAGTAGTATGGGACAGTTCAACCTTGGAATGACTGAAGCTTTCTTT
CDR3: CASSMGQFNLGMTEAFF
J: TRBJ1-1
D: TRBD1
size: NA
V: TRBV19

DNA: TGTGCCATCAGGGAAGTTGGAACTGAAGCTTTCTTT
CDR3: CAIREVGTEAFF
J: TRBJ1-1
D: NA
size: NA
V: TRBV10-3

DNA: TGTGCCAGTTTTCGGCGGGGGCGCGATGAGCAGTACTTC
CDR3: CASFRRGRDEQYF
J: TRBJ2-7
D: NA
size: NA
V: TRBV19

DNA: TGTGCCAGCAGTTACGCAGGCCGCCATCAGCCCCAGCATTTT
CDR3: CASSYAGRHQPQHF
J: TRBJ1-5
D: NA
size: many
V: TRBV12-3/TRBV12-4

DNA: TGCGCCAGCAGCCCCTGGCAGCGAACCTACGAGCAGTACTTC
CDR3: CASSPWQRTYEQYF
J: TRBJ2-7
D: NA
size: NA
V: TRBV5-1

DNA: TGTGCCAGCAGCTCAACACGAAACCCGACCTACGAGCAGTACTTC
CDR3: CASSSTRNPTYEQYF
J: TRBJ2-7
D: NA
size: NA
V: TRBV7-9

DNA: TGTGCCAGCATGGGACAGGATAGCAATCAGCCCCAGCATTTT
CDR3: CASMGQDSNQPQHF
J: TRBJ1-5
D: TRBD1
size: NA
V: TRBV25-1

DNA: TGTGCCAGTAGTATTTTTTTCGGTCGTGGTGATGAGCAGTTCTTC
CDR3: CASSIFFGRGDEQFF
J: TRBJ2-1
D: NA
size: NA
V: TRBV19

DNA: TGCAGTGCTAGGGGACTAGCGGGGGCAGATACGCAGTATTTT
CDR3: CSARGLAGADTQYF
J: TRBJ2-3
D: TRBD2
size: NA
V: TRBV20-1

DNA: TGTGCCAGCAGCTTGGGAAGGGCGTCCTATAATTCACCCCTCCACTTT
CDR3: CASSLGRASYNSPLHF
J: TRBJ1-6
D: NA
size: NA
V: TRBV9

DNA: TGTGCCAGCACCCCAGAGTGCACAGATACGCAGTATTTT
CDR3: CASTPECTDTQYF
J: TRBJ2-3
D: NA
size: NA
V: TRBV10-3

DNA: TGTGCCACCAGTGATAGCCGGGACAGGGTGAATCAGCCCCAGCATTTT
CDR3: CATSDSRDRVNQPQHF
J: TRBJ1-5
D: TRBD1
size: NA
V: TRBV24-1

DNA: TGTGCCAGCAGCTTGAGTATCACTTCCTCTGGAAACACCATATATTTT
CDR3: CASSLSITSSGNTIYF
J: TRBJ1-3
D: NA
size: many
V: TRBV5-6

DNA: TGTGCCAGCAGCCCCCATGGGGGGGAAAGGAGCTATGGCTACACCTTC
CDR3: CASSPHGGERSYGYTF
J: TRBJ1-2
D: NA
size: NA
V: TRBV11-1

DNA: TGTGCCAGCAGCTTTGGGAGCACAGATACGCAGTATTTT
CDR3: CASSFGSTDTQYF
J: TRBJ2-3
D: NA
size: NA
V: TRBV7-8

DNA: TGTGCCAGCTGGGGAGGGGCAGTTAACACTGAAGCTTTCTTT
CDR3: CASWGGAVNTEAFF
J: TRBJ1-1
D: NA
size: NA
V: TRBV2

DNA: TGTGCCAGCAGTGCTAGCGGGGGGTCTTTTGCGGACCAGTACTTC
CDR3: CASSASGGSFADQYF
J: TRBJ2-5
D: TRBD2
size: NA
V: TRBV6-1

DNA: TGCAGTGCTAGGAAAGTGACAGGCTCCCATAATTCACCCCTCCACTTT
CDR3: CSARKVTGSHNSPLHF
J: TRBJ1-6
D: NA
size: NA
V: TRBV20-1

DNA: TGTGCCAGCAGCCCTAGAGAACAGGGGAATTCACCCCTCCACTTT
CDR3: CASSPREQGNSPLHF
J: TRBJ1-6
D: TRBD1
size: many
V: TRBV7-2

DNA: TGTGCCAGCAGCTTAGCACTAGCGGGAGAGACCCAGTACTTC
CDR3: CASSLALAGETQYF
J: TRBJ2-5
D: TRBD2
size: NA
V: TRBV7-9

DNA: TGTGCCAGCAGCTTAAGCTCCTACGAGCAGTACTTC
CDR3: CASSLSSYEQYF
J: TRBJ2-7
D: NA
size: NA
V: TRBV7-9

DNA: TGCGCCAGCATCCAAACGGCGGGAGGGTACGAGCAGTACTTC
CDR3: CASIQTAGGYEQYF
J: TRBJ2-7
D: TRBD2
size: NA
V: TRBV10-2

DNA: TGTGCCAGTAGTGCCTTGACAGGGAGTACCTACGAGCAGTACTTC
CDR3: CASSALTGSTYEQYF
J: TRBJ2-7
D: TRBD1
size: NA
V: TRBV19

DNA: TGTGCCAGCAGTCACAGGGGCAGGTCGAACACTGAAGCTTTCTTT
CDR3: CASSHRGRSNTEAFF
J: TRBJ1-1
D: TRBD1
size: NA
V: TRBV2

DNA: TGCAGTGCCTCAGGACAGATGAACACTGAAGCTTTCTTT
CDR3: CSASGQMNTEAFF
J: TRBJ1-1
D: NA
size: many
V: TRBV20-1

DNA: TGTGCCAGCAGTGAATCTCAGATATCCTACGAGCAGTACTTC
CDR3: CASSESQISYEQYF
J: TRBJ2-7
D: NA
size: once
V: TRBV2

DNA: TGCAGCGTTTCTCTCGACGGACAAGGTTCTCAGTACTTC
CDR3: CSVSLDGQGSQYF
J: TRBJ2-5
D: NA
size: few
V: TRBV29-1

DNA: TGTGCCAGCAGCCTAGGGTATAGACAAGAGACCCAGTACTTC
CDR3: CASSLGYRQETQYF
J: TRBJ2-5
D: NA
size: NA
V: TRBV7-8

DNA: TGTGCCAGCAGCCCAGGGGATTTGGTAACTGAAGCTTTCTTT
CDR3: CASSPGDLVTEAFF
J: TRBJ1-1
D: NA
size: NA
V: TRBV5-4

DNA: TGCGCCAGCAGGCGTACAGATACGCAGTATTTT
CDR3: CASRRTDTQYF
J: TRBJ2-3
D: NA
size: NA
V: TRBV10-2

DNA: TGTGCCAGCAGCACACGACCGATCTCCTACGAGCAGTACTTC
CDR3: CASSTRPISYEQYF
J: TRBJ2-7
D: NA
size: NA
V: TRBV7-6

DNA: TGTGCCAGCAGCGTGGGATTCCAAGAGACCCAGTACTTC
CDR3: CASSVGFQETQYF
J: TRBJ2-5
D: NA
size: many
V: TRBV7-9